This T cell receptor beta chain derives from a study of T-cell reconstitution after alpha-beta-depleted transplantation in children. Researchers prepared the TCRbeta library using unique molecular identifiers, the study reports. TCRdb redid the calling of the PCR reads with MiXCR, one entry per CDR3 protein. The sample lists about 610,000 distinct CDR3 sequences, about 10% seen once, with less than 4.5% in the top ten. V gave up 5 bases and J gave up 2 bases; unmatched junction bases: 8. This CDR3 region has 16 residues. CDR1 MNHEY and CDR2 SMNVEV come from the germline V gene (reference sequence). This clonotype was recorded at least ten times.

The material sequenced was PBMCs from the stem cell graft donor, taken from the stem cell graft. This TCR came from a human donor who donated a stem cell graft to a child with acute myeloid leukemia. The J gene is TRBJ1-5, the V gene TRBV27, with 8 positions matching TRBD1. CDR3 sequence: CASSPQGAMGNQPQHF. DNA of the CDR3: TGTGCCAGCAGTCCTCAGGGGGCCATGGGCAATCAGCCCCAGCATTTT.